Here is one T cell receptor beta chain with its context. No antigen is known for it. Germline values: CDR1 GTSNPN, CDR2 SVGIG (reference sequence). The CDR3 covers 11 residues. The V and J ends lost 4 bases and 4 bases respectively, with 7 bases between them. This sample is drawn from a study of graft-versus-host responses after intestinal transplantation. Background on the study: Grafts were multivisceral, liver-intestinal, or isolated intestinal. Study conclusions and caveats: Recipient-marrow GvH clones were detected, some having first appeared in ileum or blood.

Assay used: immunoSEQ multiplex PCR; TCRdb lists only in-frame clones, some missing. The table records over 20,000 clones, 80% to 95% of them present only once. The gene calls are TRBV30 and TRBJ1-1, with D uncertain. The material was PBMCs, obtained approximately 260 days after intestinal transplant. The TCR originated in a human patient who received an intestinal transplant, so some T cells may come from the graft donor. CDR3 sequence (DNA): TGTGCCTGGACGAGGGCCACTGAAGCTTTCTTT. Protein sequence: CAWTRATEAFF.